The T cell receptor beta chain under discussion was sequenced for a study of blood T cell repertoires in COVID-19 (dated by TCRdb to about 2020). Looking at the study overall: The collaborator samples originated in the United States, Italy and Spain and spanned the acute and convalescent phases of COVID-19. The prospective study material was composed of cDNA or gDNA derived from T cells, B-cell-depleted T cells, or PBMCs. Deeply sampled blood TCRbeta repertoires from subjects exposed to, actively infected with, or recovered from COVID-19 were included in the dataset. The repertoires were released in a freely available public database intended as a resource for research on the immune response to SARS-CoV-2. The samples were drawn from the first 160 participants of the ongoing ImmuneRACE study and from 1,254 subjects provided by 6 global collaborators. Nearly every sample came with metadata listing a de-identified subject ID, COVID-19 status, age in years and sex. Where available, HLA class I and class II types were obtained from metadata supplied by the sample provider rather than from assay-based typing. Findings and caveats that apply to the study as a whole: The amount of clinical and demographic metadata varied by source and participant and was provided uncurated.

The collaborating institutions used their own protocols to collect whole blood in K2EDTA tubes. Collaborator samples were shipped for TCRbeta analysis as frozen whole blood, isolated PBMCs, or DNA extracted from either sample type. TCRbeta CDR3 regions were amplified from genomic DNA using the immunoSEQ Assay, a bias-controlled multiplex PCR. Per the original workflow: The number of nucleated cells in each sample was estimated by amplification of reference gene primers within the assay. Sequence reads were collapsed and filtered to measure the absolute abundance of every unique TCRbeta CDR3 rearrangement. For each sample, productive Simpson clonality was calculated as the square root of Simpson's diversity index across productive rearrangements. Drawn from immuneACCESS, this table holds only the in-frame rearrangements with V and J called that TCRdb kept. Clones are partly lost; checked studies trace under half to an unresolved V gene and leave the rest unexplained. V, J and clone size were drawn from that table, and D and trimming were deduced from the DNA. This sample has roughly 100,000 clones in its table, and around 87% of those were observed once. The ten biggest clones cover about a sixth of the sample.

CDR1 and CDR2, per the germline V gene, are SGHTA and FQGNSA. The CDR3 covers 12 residues, taking in both the cysteine and the phenylalanine. CDR3 DNA is the only sequence kept; it has 36 bases, read in frame from the first base. Trimming costs V 3 bases and J 7 bases, and their ends lie 9 bases apart. A remark on this clone: Its antigen remains undetermined. Base qualities are not recorded, but no much larger clone differs from it by a single base.

Sequencing used peripheral blood. The clonotype originates from a human donor in a cohort sampled during active COVID-19. Here the chain combines TRBV7-2 and TRBJ1-2; TRBD1 is perhaps the D gene, given 6 matching bases. DNA sequence: TGTGCCAGCAGCTTCTCAGGGGTTGGCTACACCTTC. Its translation is CASSFSGVGYTF.